This T cell receptor (beta chain) is from a study of blood T cell repertoires in COVID-19. Study as a whole: COVID-19 samples from acute and convalescent phases originated in the United States, Italy and Spain. T cells, B-cell-depleted T cells, or PBMCs provided the cDNA or gDNA that served as material.

Authors' analysis steps: Counts of nucleated cells, estimated from reference gene primer amplification, were obtained. Sequencing was performed with immunoSEQ multiplex PCR; in TCRdb, only in-frame clones are kept and a portion is missing. The V and J calls and clone size are taken from that table; D and trimming were inferred from the DNA. Found here are 200,000 to 250,000 clones, approximately 89% of them singletons; the top ten hold 1.6%. Sequencing was performed on peripheral blood. The receptor's source is a woman between 55 and 75 years old who had recovered from COVID-19.

The DNA of the CDR3 is TGTGCCAGCAGTGGAGGACAGGGTTGGGGCTACACCTTC. Protein: CASSGGQGWGYTF. The V call is TRBV25-1, the J call TRBJ1-2; 8 bases line up with TRBD1. After removal of 4 bases from V and 8 bases from J, the junction contained 6 bases not matched to a gene. CDR1 is MGHDK and CDR2 is SYGVNS in the germline V gene. The CDR3 has 13 amino acids.